One sample yielded the 7 T cell receptor beta chains listed below, sequenced in a study of T cells in Graves' hyperthyroidism and ophthalmopathy. The investigators amplified TCR beta CDR3 regions from RNA transcripts. An initial round of RT-PCR targeting the TCR CDR3 relied on the HTBI primer set. A single record per CDR3 protein comes from TCRdb applying MiXCR to the multiplex PCR reads. The sample lists some 600,000 distinct CDR3 sequences, approximately 13% seen once, with approximately 5.7% in the top ten. Sequenced input: blood. These receptor sequences come from a woman in her twenties or thirties with Graves' hyperthyroidism that later progressed to Graves' ophthalmopathy.

This clonotype was seen ten or more times. The chain uses TRBV12-3 or TRBV12-4 and TRBJ1-1; D unclear. There are 13 residues in the CDR3. V shed 5 bases and J shed 1 base, with 8 bases lying between them. CDR3 coding DNA: TGTGCCAGCAGTACTGCACAGAACACTGAAGCTTTCTTT. This sequence encodes CASSTAQNTEAFF.

This clonotype has ten or more counts. CDR3 coding DNA: TGTGCCACCACCGGGACTAGCGGGAGCTCCTACAATGAGCAGTTCTTC. Translation gives CATTGTSGSSYNEQFF. V and J are TRBV24-1 and TRBJ2-1; 14 positions match TRBD2. The trim removed 8 bases at V and 0 bases at J, leaving 2 bases unmatched. The CDR3 runs 16 residues. The germline gives CDR1 KGHDR, CDR2 SFDVKD.

There are many counts of this clonotype. The rearrangement uses TRBV29-1 and TRBJ1-1; possible D gene TRBD1, 5 bases. This CDR3 is built from 13 residues. CDR1 is SQVTM and CDR2 is ANQGSEA in the germline V gene. Trimming took off 5 bases at V and 3 bases at J, with 13 bases between the two ends. The CDR3 sequence: CSVKTGQDTEAFF. Written as DNA, the CDR3 is TGCAGCGTTAAAACAGGTCAGGACACTGAAGCTTTCTTT.

In regard to this clonotype: With a much larger clone just one base away, this may be a read error. The chain recombines TRBV30 with TRBJ2-3; D unclear. CDR1 is GTSNPN and CDR2 is SVGIG in the germline V gene (reference sequence). CDR3 size: 10 residues. Trimming removed 6 bases at V and 2 bases at J, with 3 bases between. This CDR3 reads CACVTDTQYF. The CDR3 bases are TGTGCCTGTGTCACAGATACGCAGTATTTT.

This clonotype was counted a few times. This sequence joins TRBV20-1 and TRBJ2-3; TRBD1 matches at 8 bases. Matching the DNA end better, TRBJ1-5 makes the J call doubtful. The CDR3 length is 15 residues. In germline, CDR1 is DFQATT, CDR2 SNEGSKA (reference sequence). The CDR3 sequence: CSARDAGGGTDTQHF. Written as DNA, the CDR3 is TGCAGTGCTAGAGATGCAGGGGGCGGCACAGATACGCAGCATTTT.

This clonotype was observed many times. The chain joins TRBV12-3 or TRBV12-4 to TRBJ1-6; D gene uncertain. Trimming shortened V by 8 bases and J by 6 bases, and 8 bases separated the two germline ends. The CDR3 is 12 amino acids. This chain's CDR3 is CASRTSNSPLHF. The CDR3 DNA reads TGTGCCAGCCGGACCAGTAATTCACCCCTCCACTTT.

This clonotype was counted at least ten times. This chain joins TRBV10-3 and TRBJ2-7; 8 nucleotides align to TRBD2. Per the germline V gene, CDR1 is ENHRY and CDR2 is SYGVKD. V dropped 6 bases and J dropped 1; count of bases not matched to a gene: 5. This CDR3 is 14 amino acids long. CDR3 in amino acids: CAISEAGDSYEQYF. The CDR3 DNA reads TGTGCCATCAGCGAAGCGGGAGATTCCTACGAGCAGTACTTC.